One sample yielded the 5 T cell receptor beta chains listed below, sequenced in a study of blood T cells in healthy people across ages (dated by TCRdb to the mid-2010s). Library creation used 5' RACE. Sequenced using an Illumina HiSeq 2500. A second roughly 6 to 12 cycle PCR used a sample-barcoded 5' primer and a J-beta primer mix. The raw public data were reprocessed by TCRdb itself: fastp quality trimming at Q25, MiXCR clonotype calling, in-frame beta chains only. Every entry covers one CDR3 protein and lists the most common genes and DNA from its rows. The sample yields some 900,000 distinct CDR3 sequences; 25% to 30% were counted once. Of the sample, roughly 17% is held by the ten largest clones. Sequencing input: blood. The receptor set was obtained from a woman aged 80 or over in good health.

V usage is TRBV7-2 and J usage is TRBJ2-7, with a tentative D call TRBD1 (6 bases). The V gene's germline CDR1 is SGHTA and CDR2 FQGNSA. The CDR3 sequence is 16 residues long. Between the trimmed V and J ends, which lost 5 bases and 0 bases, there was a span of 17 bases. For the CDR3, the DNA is TGTGCCAGCAGCCGAGAGGGGACACGGGCCTCCTACGAGCAGTACTTC. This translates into CASSREGTRASYEQYF.

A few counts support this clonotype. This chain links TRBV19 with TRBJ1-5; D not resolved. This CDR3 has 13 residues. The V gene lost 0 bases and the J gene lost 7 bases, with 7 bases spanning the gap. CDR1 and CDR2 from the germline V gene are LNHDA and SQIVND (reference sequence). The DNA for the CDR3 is TGTGCCAGTAGTATAGACAGAAAACAGCCCCAGCATTTT. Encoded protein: CASSIDRKQPQHF.

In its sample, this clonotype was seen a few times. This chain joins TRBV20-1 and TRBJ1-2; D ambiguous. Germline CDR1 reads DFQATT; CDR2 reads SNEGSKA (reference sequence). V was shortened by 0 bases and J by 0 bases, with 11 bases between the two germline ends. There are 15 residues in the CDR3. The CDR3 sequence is CSARDRVWSNYGYTF. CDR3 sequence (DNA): TGCAGTGCTAGAGATAGGGTATGGTCTAACTATGGCTACACCTTC.

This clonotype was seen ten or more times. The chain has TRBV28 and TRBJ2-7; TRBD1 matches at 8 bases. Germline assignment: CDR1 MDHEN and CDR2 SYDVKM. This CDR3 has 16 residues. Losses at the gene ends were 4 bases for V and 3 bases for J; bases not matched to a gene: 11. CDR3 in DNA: TGTGCCAGCAGTTCCCCCATCGACAGGGGAGGCTACGAGCAGTACTTC. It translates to CASSSPIDRGGYEQYF.

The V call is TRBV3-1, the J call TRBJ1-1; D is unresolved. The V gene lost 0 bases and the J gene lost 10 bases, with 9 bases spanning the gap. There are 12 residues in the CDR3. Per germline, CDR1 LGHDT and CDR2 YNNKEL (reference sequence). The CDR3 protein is CASSQDKVGAFF. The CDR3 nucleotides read TGTGCCAGCAGCCAAGACAAGGTTGGAGCTTTCTTT.